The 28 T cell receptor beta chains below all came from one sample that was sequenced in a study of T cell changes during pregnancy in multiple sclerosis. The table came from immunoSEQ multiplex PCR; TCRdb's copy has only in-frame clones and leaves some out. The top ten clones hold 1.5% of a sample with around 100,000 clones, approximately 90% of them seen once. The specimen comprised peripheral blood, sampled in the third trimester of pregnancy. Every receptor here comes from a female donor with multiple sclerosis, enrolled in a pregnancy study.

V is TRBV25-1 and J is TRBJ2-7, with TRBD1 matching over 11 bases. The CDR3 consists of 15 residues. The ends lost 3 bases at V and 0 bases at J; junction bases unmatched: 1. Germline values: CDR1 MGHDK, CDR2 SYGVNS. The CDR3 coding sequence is TGTGCCAGCAGTGAGGGGACAGGGGGCTCCTACGAGCAGTACTTC. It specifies CASSEGTGGSYEQYF.

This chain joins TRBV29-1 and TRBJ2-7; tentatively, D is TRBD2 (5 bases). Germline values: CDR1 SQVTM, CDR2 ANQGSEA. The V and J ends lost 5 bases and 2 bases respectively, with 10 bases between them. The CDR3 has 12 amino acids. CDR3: CSVLNGAYEQYF. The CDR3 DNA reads TGCAGCGTTTTAAACGGGGCCTACGAGCAGTACTTC.

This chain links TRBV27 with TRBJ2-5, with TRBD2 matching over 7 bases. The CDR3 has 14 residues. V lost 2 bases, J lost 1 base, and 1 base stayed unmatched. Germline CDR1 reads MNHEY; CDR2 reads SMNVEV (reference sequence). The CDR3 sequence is CASSLGGGQETQYF. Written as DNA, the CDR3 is TGTGCCAGCAGTTTAGGGGGGGGCCAAGAGACCCAGTACTTC.

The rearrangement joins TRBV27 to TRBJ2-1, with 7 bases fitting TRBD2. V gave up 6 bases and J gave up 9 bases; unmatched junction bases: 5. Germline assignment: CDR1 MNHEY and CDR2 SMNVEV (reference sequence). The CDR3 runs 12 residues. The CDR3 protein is CASSGSGIEQFF. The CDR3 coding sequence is TGTGCCAGCAGCGGAAGCGGGATTGAGCAGTTCTTC.

This CDR3 reads CASSRDNEQFF. CDR3 DNA sequence: TGTGCCAGCAGTCGGGACAATGAGCAGTTCTTC. J is TRBJ2-1 and V is TRBV6-5, with unresolved D. The CDR3 extends over 11 amino acids. Per germline, CDR1 MNHEY and CDR2 SVGAGI. Trimming removed 5 bases from V and 5 bases from J, with 4 bases in between.

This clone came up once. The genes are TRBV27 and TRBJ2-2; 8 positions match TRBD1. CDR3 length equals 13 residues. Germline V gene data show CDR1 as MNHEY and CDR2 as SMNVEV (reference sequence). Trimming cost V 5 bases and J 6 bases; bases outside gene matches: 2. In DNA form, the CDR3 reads TGTGCCAGCAGTATACAGGGGGCCGGGGAGCTGTTTTTT. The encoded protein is CASSIQGAGELFF.

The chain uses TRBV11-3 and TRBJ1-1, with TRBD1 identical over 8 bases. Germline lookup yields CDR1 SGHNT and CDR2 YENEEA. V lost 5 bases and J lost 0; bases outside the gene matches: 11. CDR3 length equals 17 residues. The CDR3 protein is CASSPGQGRRMNTEAFF. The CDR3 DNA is TGTGCCAGCAGCCCCGGACAGGGAAGGCGTATGAACACTGAAGCTTTCTTT.

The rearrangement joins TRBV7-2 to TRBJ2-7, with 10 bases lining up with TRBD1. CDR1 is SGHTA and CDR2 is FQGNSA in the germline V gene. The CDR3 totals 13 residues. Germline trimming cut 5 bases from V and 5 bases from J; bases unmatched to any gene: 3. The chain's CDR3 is CASSVTGGDEQYF. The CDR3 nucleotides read TGTGCCAGCAGCGTGACAGGGGGCGACGAGCAGTACTTC. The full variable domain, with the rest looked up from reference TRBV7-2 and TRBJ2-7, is GAGVSQSPSNKVTEKGKDVELRCDPISGHTALYWYRQSLGQGLEFLIYFQGNSAPDKSGLPSDRFSAERTGGSVSTLTIQRTQQEDSAVYLCASSVTGGDEQYFGPGTRLTVT.

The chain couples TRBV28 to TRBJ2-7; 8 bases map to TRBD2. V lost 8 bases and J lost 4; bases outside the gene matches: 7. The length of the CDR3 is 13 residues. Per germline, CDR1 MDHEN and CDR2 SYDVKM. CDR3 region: CASQEASGYEQYF. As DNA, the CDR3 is TGTGCCAGCCAGGAGGCTAGCGGGTACGAGCAGTACTTC.

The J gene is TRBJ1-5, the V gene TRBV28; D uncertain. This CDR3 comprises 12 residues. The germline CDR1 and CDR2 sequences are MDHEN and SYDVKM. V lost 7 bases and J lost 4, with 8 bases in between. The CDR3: CASKAGNQPQHF. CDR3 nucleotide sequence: TGTGCCAGCAAGGCGGGGAATCAGCCCCAGCATTTT.

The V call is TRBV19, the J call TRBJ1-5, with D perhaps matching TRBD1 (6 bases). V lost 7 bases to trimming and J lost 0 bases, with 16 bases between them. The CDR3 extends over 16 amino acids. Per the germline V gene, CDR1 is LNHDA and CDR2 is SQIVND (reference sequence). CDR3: CASKGGGPYSNQPQHF. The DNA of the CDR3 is TGTGCCAGTAAGGGCGGGGGGCCGTATAGCAATCAGCCCCAGCATTTT.

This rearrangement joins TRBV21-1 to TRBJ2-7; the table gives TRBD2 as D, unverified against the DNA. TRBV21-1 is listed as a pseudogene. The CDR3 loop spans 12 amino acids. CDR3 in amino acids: CAKAVGSYEQYF. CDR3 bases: TGTGCCAAAGCGGTTGGCAGCTACGAGCAGTACTTC.

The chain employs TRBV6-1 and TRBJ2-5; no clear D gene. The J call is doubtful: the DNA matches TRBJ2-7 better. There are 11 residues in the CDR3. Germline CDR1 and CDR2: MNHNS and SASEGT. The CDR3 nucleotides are TGTGCCAGCAGTGGAAACTACGAGCAGTACTTC. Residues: CASSGNYEQYF.

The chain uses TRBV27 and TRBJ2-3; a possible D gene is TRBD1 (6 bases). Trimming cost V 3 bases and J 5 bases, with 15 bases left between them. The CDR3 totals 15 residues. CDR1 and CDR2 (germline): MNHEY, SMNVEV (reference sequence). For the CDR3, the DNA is TGTGCCAGCAGTTTCAGGGGCGATCGTAGAGATACGCAGTATTTT. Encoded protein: CASSFRGDRRDTQYF.

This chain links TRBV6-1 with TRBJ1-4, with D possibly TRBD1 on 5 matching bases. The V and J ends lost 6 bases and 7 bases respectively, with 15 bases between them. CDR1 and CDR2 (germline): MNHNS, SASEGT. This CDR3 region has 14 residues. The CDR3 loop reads CASREGSYSEKLFF. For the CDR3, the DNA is TGTGCCAGCAGGGAGGGGAGTTATAGTGAAAAACTGTTTTTT.

The CDR3 DNA reads as TGTGCCAGCAGCTTGGGACAGGGTTACACAGATACGCAGTATTTT. Translation gives CASSLGQGYTDTQYF. This sequence joins TRBV5-8 and TRBJ2-3; 7 nucleotides align to TRBD1. This CDR3 has 15 residues. The germline V gene has CDR1 SGHTS and CDR2 YDEGEE. V shed 0 bases and J 2 bases; nucleotides not matched to a gene: 3.

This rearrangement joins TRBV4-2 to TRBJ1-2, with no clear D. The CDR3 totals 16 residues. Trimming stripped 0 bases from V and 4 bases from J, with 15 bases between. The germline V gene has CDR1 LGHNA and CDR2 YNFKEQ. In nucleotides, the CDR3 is TGTGCCAGCAGCCAAGATGGAGCCACTGAAACCTATGGCTACACCTTC. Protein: CASSQDGATETYGYTF.

The CDR3: CASSPGQGYEQYF. DNA of the CDR3: TGTGCCAGCAGCCCGGGACAGGGTTACGAGCAGTACTTC. The chain uses TRBV7-9 and TRBJ2-7; 9 bases are a match to TRBD1. Germline CDR1 and CDR2: SEHNR and FQNEAQ (reference sequence). Germline trimming cut 5 bases from V and 4 bases from J; bases unmatched to any gene: 3. This CDR3 has 13 amino acids.

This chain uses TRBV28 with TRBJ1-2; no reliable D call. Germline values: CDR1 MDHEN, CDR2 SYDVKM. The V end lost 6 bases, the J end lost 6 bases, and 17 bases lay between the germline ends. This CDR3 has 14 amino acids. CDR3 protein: CASRASEERDGYTF. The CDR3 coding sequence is TGTGCCAGCAGGGCTTCGGAGGAACGCGATGGCTACACCTTC.

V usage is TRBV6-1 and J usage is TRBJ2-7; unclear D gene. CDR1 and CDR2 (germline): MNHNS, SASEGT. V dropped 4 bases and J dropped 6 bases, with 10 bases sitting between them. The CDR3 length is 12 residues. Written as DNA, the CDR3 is TGTGCCAGCAGTGTAATTTCCGGCGAGCAGTACTTC. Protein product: CASSVISGEQYF.

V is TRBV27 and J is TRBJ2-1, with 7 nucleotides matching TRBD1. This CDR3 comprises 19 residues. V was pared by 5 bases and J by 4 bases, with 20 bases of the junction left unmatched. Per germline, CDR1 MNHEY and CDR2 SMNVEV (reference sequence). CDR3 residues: CASSPFSGTARRTYNEQFF. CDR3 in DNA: TGTGCCAGCAGTCCATTCTCCGGGACAGCCAGGAGGACTTACAATGAGCAGTTCTTC.

The CDR3 spells CASSPSGQQNTEAFF. The CDR3 bases are TGTGCCAGCTCACCCTCGGGACAGCAAAACACTGAAGCTTTCTTT. This chain links TRBV18 with TRBJ1-1, with TRBD1 matching 7 bases. Trimming cost V 3 bases and J 2 bases; bases outside gene matches: 6. This CDR3 region has 15 residues. Germline V CDR1 and CDR2: KGHSH, LQKENI.

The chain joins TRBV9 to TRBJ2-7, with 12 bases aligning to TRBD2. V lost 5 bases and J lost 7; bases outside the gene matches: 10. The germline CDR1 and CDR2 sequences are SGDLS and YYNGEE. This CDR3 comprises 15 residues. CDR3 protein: CASSLGTSGPLEQYF. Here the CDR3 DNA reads TGTGCCAGCAGTCTGGGGACTAGCGGGCCCCTAGAGCAGTACTTC.

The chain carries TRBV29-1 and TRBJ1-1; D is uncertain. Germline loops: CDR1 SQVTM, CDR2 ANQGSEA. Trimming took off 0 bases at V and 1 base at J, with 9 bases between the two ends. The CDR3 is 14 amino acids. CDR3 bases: TGCAGCGTTGAAGATCATTCCCCGAACACTGAAGCTTTCTTT. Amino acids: CSVEDHSPNTEAFF.

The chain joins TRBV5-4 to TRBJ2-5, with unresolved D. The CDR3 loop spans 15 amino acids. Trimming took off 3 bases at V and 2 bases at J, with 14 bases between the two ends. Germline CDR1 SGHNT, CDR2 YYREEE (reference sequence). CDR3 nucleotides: TGTGCCAGCAGCTCCCACCTAGGAAGTCAAGAGACCCAGTACTTC. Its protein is CASSSHLGSQETQYF.

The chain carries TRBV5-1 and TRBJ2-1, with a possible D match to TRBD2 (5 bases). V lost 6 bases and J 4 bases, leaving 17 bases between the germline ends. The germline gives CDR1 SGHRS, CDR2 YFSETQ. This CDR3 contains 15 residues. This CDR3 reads CASILREPLYNEQFF. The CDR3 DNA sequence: TGCGCCAGCATACTGAGGGAGCCTCTATACAATGAGCAGTTCTTC.

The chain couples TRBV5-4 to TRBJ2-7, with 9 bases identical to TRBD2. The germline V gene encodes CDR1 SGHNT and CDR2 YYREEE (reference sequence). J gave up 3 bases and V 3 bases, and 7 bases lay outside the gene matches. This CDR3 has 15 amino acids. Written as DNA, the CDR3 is TGTGCCAGCAGCTCCGATGCGGGGGGGGTCTACGAGCAGTACTTC. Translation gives CASSSDAGGVYEQYF.

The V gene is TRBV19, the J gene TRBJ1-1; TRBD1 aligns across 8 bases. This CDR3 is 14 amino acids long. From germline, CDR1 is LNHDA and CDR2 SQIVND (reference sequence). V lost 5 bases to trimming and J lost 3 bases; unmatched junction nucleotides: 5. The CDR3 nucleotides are TGTGCCAGTAGTTCAGGGGGCCGGGACACTGAAGCTTTCTTT. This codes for CASSSGGRDTEAFF.